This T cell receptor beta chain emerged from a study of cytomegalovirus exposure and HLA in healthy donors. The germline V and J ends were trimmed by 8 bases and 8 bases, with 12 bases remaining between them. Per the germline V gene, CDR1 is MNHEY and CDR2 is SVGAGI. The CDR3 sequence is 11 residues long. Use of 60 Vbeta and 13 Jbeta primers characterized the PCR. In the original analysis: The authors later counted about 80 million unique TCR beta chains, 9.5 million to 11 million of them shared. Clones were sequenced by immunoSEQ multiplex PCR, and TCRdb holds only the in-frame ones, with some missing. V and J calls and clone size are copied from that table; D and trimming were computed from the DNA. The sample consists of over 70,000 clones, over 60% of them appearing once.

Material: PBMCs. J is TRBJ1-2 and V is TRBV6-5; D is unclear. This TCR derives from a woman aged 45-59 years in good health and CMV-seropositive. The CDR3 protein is CASRRSGGYTF. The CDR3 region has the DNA TGTGCCAGCCGTCGATCGGGAGGCTACACCTTC.